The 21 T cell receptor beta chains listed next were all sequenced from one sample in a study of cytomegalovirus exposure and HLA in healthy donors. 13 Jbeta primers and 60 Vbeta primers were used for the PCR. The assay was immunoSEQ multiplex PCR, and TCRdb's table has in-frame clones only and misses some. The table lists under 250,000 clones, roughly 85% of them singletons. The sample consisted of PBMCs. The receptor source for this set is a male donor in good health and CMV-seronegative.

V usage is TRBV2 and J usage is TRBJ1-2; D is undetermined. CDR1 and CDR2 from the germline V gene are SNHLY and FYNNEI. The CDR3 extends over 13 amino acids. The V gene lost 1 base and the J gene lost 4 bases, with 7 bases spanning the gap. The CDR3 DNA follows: TGTGCCAGCAGTGAAGTGAGGGCCTATGGCTACACCTTC. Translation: CASSEVRAYGYTF.

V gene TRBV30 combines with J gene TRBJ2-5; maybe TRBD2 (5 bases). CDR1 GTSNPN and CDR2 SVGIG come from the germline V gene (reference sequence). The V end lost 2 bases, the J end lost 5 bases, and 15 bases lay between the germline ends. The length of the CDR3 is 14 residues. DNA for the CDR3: TGTGCCTGGAGTCTCTCACCCAGAGGGGAGACCCAGTACTTC. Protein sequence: CAWSLSPRGETQYF.

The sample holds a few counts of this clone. The chain's CDR3 is CASSRSLAGVTSTDTQYF. DNA of the CDR3: TGCGCCAGCAGTAGGTCGCTAGCGGGTGTTACTAGCACAGATACGCAGTATTTT. The chain carries TRBV5-1 and TRBJ2-3, with 8 bases lining up with TRBD2. The trim removed 5 bases at V and 0 bases at J, leaving 14 bases unmatched. The CDR3 length is 18 residues. Germline lookup yields CDR1 SGHRS and CDR2 YFSETQ.

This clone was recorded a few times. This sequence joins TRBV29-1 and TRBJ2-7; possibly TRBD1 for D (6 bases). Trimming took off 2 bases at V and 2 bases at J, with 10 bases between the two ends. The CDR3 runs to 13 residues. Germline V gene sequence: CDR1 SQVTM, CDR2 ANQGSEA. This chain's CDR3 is CSVEQGTPYEQYF. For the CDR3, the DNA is TGCAGCGTTGAACAGGGGACCCCCTACGAGCAGTACTTC.

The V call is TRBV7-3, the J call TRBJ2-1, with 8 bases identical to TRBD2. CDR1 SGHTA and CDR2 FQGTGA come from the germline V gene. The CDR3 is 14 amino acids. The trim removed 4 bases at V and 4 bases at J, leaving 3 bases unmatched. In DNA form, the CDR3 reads TGTGCCAGCAGCTATAGCGGGGAGTACAATGAGCAGTTCTTC. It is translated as CASSYSGEYNEQFF.

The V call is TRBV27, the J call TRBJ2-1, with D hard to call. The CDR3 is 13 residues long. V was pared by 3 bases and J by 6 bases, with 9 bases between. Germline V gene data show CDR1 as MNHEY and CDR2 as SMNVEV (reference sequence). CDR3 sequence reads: CASSFSGRNEQFF. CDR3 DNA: TGTGCCAGCAGTTTCTCCGGTCGCAATGAGCAGTTCTTC.

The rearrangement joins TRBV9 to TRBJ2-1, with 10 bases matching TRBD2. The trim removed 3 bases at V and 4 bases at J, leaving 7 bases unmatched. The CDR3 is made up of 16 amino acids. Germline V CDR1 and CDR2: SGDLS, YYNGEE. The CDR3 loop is CASSGGPSGGYNEQFF. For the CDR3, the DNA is TGTGCCAGCAGCGGAGGCCCTAGCGGGGGTTACAATGAGCAGTTCTTC.

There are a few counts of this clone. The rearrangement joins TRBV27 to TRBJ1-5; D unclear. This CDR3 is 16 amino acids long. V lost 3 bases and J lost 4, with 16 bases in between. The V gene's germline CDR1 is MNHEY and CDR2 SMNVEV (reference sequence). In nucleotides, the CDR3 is TGTGCCAGCAGTTTCCTGACTCCTGGAAAAAATCAGCCCCAGCATTTT. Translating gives CASSFLTPGKNQPQHF.

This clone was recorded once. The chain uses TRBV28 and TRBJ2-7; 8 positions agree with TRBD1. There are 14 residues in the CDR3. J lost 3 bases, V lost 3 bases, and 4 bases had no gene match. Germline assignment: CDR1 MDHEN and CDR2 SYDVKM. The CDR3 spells CASSFGQGIYEQYF. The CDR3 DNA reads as TGTGCCAGCAGTTTTGGACAGGGTATCTACGAGCAGTACTTC.

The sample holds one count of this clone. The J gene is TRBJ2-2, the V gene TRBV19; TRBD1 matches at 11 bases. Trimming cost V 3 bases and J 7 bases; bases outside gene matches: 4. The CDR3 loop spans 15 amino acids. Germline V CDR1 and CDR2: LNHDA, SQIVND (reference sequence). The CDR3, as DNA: TGTGCCAGTAGTATGGGACAGGGGGTCGGCGGGGAGCTGTTTTTT. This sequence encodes CASSMGQGVGGELFF.

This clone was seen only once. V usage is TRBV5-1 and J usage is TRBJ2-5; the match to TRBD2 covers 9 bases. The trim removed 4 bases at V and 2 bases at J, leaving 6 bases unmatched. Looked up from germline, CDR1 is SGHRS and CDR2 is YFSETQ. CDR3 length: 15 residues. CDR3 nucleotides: TGCGCCAGCAGCGGAATAGCGGGGGAGCAAGAGACCCAGTACTTC. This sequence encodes CASSGIAGEQETQYF.

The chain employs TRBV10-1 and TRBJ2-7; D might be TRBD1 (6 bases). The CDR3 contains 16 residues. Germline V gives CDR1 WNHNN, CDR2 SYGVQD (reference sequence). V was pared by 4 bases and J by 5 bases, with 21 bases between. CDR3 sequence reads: CASSAGRGRGRNEQYF. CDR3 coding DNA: TGCGCCAGCAGTGCCGGCCGGGGCAGGGGTCGCAACGAGCAGTACTTC.

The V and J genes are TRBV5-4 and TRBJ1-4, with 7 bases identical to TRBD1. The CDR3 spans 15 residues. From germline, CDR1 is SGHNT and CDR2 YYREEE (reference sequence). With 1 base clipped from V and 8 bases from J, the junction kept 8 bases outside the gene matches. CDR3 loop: CASSLTGALGEKLFF. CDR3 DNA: TGTGCCAGCAGCTTGACAGGGGCACTGGGGGAAAAACTGTTTTTT.

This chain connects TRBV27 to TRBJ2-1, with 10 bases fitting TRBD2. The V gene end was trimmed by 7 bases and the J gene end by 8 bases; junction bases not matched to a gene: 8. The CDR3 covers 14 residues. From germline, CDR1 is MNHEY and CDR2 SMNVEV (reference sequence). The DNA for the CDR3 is TGTGCCAGCAAGCGGGGGGGCGGATATGATGAGCAGTTCTTC. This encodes CASKRGGGYDEQFF.

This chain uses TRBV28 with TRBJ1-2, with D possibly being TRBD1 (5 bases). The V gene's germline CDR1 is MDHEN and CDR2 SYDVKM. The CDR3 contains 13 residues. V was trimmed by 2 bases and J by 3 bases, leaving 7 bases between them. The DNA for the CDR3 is TGTGCCAGCAGTTTAGCAGGGCACTATGGCTACACCTTC. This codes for CASSLAGHYGYTF.

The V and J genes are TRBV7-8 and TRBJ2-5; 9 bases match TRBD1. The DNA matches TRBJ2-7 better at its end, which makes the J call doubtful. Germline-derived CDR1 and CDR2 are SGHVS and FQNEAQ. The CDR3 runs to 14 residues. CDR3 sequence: CASSWGQGTYEQYF. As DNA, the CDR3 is TGTGCCAGCAGCTGGGGACAGGGTACCTACGAGCAGTACTTC.

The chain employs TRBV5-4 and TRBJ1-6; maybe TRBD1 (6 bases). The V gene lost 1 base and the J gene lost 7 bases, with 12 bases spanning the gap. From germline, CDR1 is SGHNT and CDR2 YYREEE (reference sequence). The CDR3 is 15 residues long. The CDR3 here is CASSLSQGLNSPLHF. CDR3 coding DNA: TGTGCCAGCAGCTTGTCACAGGGATTAAATTCACCCCTCCACTTT.

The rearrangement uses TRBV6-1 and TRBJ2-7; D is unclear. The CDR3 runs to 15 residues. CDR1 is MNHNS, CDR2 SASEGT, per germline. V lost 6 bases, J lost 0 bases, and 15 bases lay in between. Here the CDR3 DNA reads TGTGCCAGCAGCCGAACCCCCCAGGACTCCTACGAGCAGTACTTC. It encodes CASSRTPQDSYEQYF.

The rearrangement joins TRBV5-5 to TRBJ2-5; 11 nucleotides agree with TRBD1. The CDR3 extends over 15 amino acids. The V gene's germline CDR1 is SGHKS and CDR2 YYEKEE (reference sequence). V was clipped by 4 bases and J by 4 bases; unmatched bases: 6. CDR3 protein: CASSTRTGGGETQYF. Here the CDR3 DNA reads TGTGCCAGCAGCACAAGGACAGGGGGCGGAGAGACCCAGTACTTC.

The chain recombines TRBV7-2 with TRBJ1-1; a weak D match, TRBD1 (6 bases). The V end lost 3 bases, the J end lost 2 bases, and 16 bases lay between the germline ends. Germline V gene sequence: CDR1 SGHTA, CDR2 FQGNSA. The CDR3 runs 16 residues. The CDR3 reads CASSFLRGAANTEAFF. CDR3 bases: TGTGCCAGCAGCTTCCTGCGGGGGGCAGCCAACACTGAAGCTTTCTTT.

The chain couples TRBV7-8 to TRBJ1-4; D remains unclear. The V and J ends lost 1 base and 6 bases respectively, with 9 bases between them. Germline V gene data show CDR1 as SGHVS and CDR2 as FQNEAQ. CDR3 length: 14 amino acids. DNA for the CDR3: TGTGCCAGCAGCTTAGTAGGCGGAGATGAAAAACTGTTTTTT. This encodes CASSLVGGDEKLFF.